This TCR beta chain was profiled in a study of human T cells and chemical hapten exposure. The time point: patch test 2, 6 weeks after DPC sensitization. Indicated treatment: therapeutic diphenylcyclopropenone sensitization with weekly scalp DPC. CDR1 and CDR2 (germline): SGHKS, YYEKEE (reference sequence). The CDR3 is made up of 15 amino acids. The junction had 9 bases not matched to a gene; V was cut back by 2 bases and J by 6 bases. TCRdb reprocessed the RACE reads with MiXCR, giving one entry per CDR3 protein. This sample has 350,000 to 400,000 distinct CDR3 sequences, with about 6% found just once.

The receptor was isolated from a woman under 30 with alopecia areata. Some clones in this sample may be carry-over from other donors' samples. Sequenced here: whole blood, sampled in connection with sensitization to the hapten diphenylcyclopropenone (DPC). This chain links TRBV5-5 with TRBJ2-7, with 9 bases that match TRBD1. The CDR3 DNA reads as TGTGCCAGCAGCTTTGCCGGACAGGGGATCAGCGAGCAGTACTTC. Protein product: CASSFAGQGISEQYF.